These T cell receptor beta chains were read from a single sample in a study of cytomegalovirus exposure and HLA in healthy donors. Produced via immunoSEQ multiplex PCR; TCRdb's table is partial and in-frame only. The sample includes roughly 200,000 clones, over 70% of them seen just once. The sample comprised PBMCs. All receptors derive from a man between 35 and 55 years old in good health and CMV-seronegative. CDR3s include the opening cysteine and the closing phenylalanine or tryptophan. D genes are given only for firm matches. Clone size is stated in some rows and not others, as once, few, many or a class when expanded.

clone size,D gene,V gene,CDR3 length,J gene,CDR3 DNA,CDR3 protein
NA,NA,TRBV5-1,14,TRBJ2-1,TGCGCCAGCAAAATTGCGGTTTTCATCGATGAGCAGTTCTTC,CASKIAVFIDEQFF
NA,NA,TRBV5-1,16,TRBJ2-1,TGCGCCAGCAGCTTGGTTGCGCGAAGCTCCTACAATGAGCAGTTCTTC,CASSLVARSSYNEQFF
NA,NA,TRBV9,14,TRBJ2-3,TGTGCCAGCAGCGTGGCCCTCCGGGAAGATACGCAGTATTTT,CASSVALREDTQYF
NA,NA,TRBV5-1,14,TRBJ2-7,TGCGCCAGCAGCGCGGACCCGACAGCCTACGAGCAGTACTTC,CASSADPTAYEQYF
NA,TRBD1,TRBV7-2,17,TRBJ1-6,TGTGCCAGCAGCTTAGGTGGACAGGAGCCCTATAATTCACCCCTCCACTTT,CASSLGGQEPYNSPLHF
NA,TRBD1,TRBV4-3,14,TRBJ1-5,TGCGCCAGCAGCCAGGGGACAGGGACTCAGCCCCAGCATTTT,CASSQGTGTQPQHF
NA,NA,TRBV7-3,17,TRBJ2-6,TGTGCCAGCAGCTATACAGGGCCCAACTCTGGGGCCAACGTCCTGACTTTC,CASSYTGPNSGANVLTF
NA,TRBD1,TRBV11-3,15,TRBJ1-1,TGTGCCAGCAGCTTCACAGGGGGCAGAGGCACTGAAGCTTTCTTT,CASSFTGGRGTEAFF
NA,NA,TRBV19,14,TRBJ1-3,TGTGCCAGTAGGACCTCAGGGGCTGGAAACACCATATATTTT,CASRTSGAGNTIYF
NA,NA,TRBV5-6,15,TRBJ2-3,TGTGCCAGCAGCTTCCGCGGCGGGGTCATGGGGGCGCAGTATTTT,CASSFRGGVMGAQYF
NA,NA,TRBV6-5,15,TRBJ1-2,TGTGCCAGCAGTTACTCAGGACTCCGTGACTATGGCTACACCTTC,CASSYSGLRDYGYTF
once,NA,TRBV11-2,12,TRBJ1-2,TGTGCCAGCAGCTTAGAATCGTCTGGCTACACCTTC,CASSLESSGYTF
few,TRBD2,TRBV4-1,18,TRBJ2-1,TGCGCCAGCAGCCAAGTGGCTAGCGGGGATAGGGGGGACAATGAGCAGTTCTTC,CASSQVASGDRGDNEQFF
NA,NA,TRBV19,17,TRBJ1-5,TGTGCCAGTAGTATGTCCCTGGGGGGATATAGCAATCAGCCCCAGCATTTT,CASSMSLGGYSNQPQHF
NA,TRBD2,TRBV29-1,14,TRBJ2-3,TGCAGCGTCGCTAGCGGGGGGGGTACAGATACGCAGTATTTT,CSVASGGGTDTQYF
NA,NA,TRBV5-6,15,TRBJ2-1,TGTGCCAGCAGCTTGGACAGGGTGGCGATTAGTGAGCAGTTCTTC,CASSLDRVAISEQFF
NA,NA,TRBV25-1,16,TRBJ1-2,TGTGCCAGCAGTGATGCTGTACAGGGCAGTAACTATGGCTACACCTTC,CASSDAVQGSNYGYTF
NA,NA,TRBV7-2,13,TRBJ1-1,TGTGCCAGCAGCTCAAGTTCGGGAACTGAAGCTTTCTTT,CASSSSSGTEAFF
NA,TRBD1,TRBV7-9,14,TRBJ2-7,TGTGCCAGCAGCTTAGGGGACAGCCGGAACGAGCAGTACTTC,CASSLGDSRNEQYF
NA,TRBD1,TRBV7-2,14,TRBJ1-1,TGTGCCAGCAGTCTGACGACAGGGAGATCTGAAGCTTTCTTT,CASSLTTGRSEAFF
NA,NA,TRBV28,14,TRBJ1-2,TGTGCCAGCAGTTTCCCCCAGGGGTCCTATGGCTACACCTTC,CASSFPQGSYGYTF
NA,NA,TRBV6-5,13,TRBJ1-2,TGTGCCAGCAGTTACTCCGAGGCCTATGGCTACACCTTC,CASSYSEAYGYTF
NA,NA,TRBV10-3,12,TRBJ1-1,TGTGCCATCGTAGGGGAGAACACTGAAGCTTTCTTT,CAIVGENTEAFF
NA,TRBD1,TRBV15,15,TRBJ1-4,TGTGCCACCAGCAGAGGGGACAGGGGGGGCGAAAAACTGTTTTTT,CATSRGDRGGEKLFF
NA,TRBD1,TRBV27,14,TRBJ2-7,TGTGCCAGCAGTTTACAGGGGGTCTCCTACGAGCAGTACTTC,CASSLQGVSYEQYF
NA,TRBD1,TRBV27,14,TRBJ2-7,TGTGCCAGCAGCCGACAGGGTGATTCCTACGAGCAGTACTTC,CASSRQGDSYEQYF
NA,TRBD2,TRBV7-9,18,TRBJ2-7,TGTGCCAGCAGCATAAGACGCGCCGGGAGGGCCGGGGGTGAGGAGCAGTACTTC,CASSIRRAGRAGGEEQYF
NA,NA,TRBV4-1,16,TRBJ2-3,TGCGCCAGCAGACCCACCTGGGCGGGGTCTCCAGATACGCAGTATTTT,CASRPTWAGSPDTQYF
NA,TRBD1,TRBV4-3,14,TRBJ2-7,TGCGCCAGCAGCCAAGGGCAGGGGGTCTACGAGCAGTACTTC,CASSQGQGVYEQYF
NA,TRBD1,TRBV10-1,15,TRBJ2-3,TGCGCCAGCAGTGAGCCAGGGGGATCCGGCGATACGCAGTATTTT,CASSEPGGSGDTQYF
NA,NA,TRBV18,12,TRBJ2-1,TGTGCCAGCTCACCGGGGGCTCATGAGCAGTTCTTC,CASSPGAHEQFF
NA,TRBD2,TRBV7-2,18,TRBJ2-5,TGTGCCAGCAGCTTAGTTGCCCAGGGACGAGCGGGGGGGGCGACCCAGTACTTC,CASSLVAQGRAGGATQYF
NA,NA,TRBV30,15,TRBJ1-6,TGTGCCTGGGACGCCGACATGGGGAGTGGTTCACCCCTCCACTTT,CAWDADMGSGSPLHF